The 23 T cell receptor beta chains listed next were all sequenced from one sample in a study of blood T cell repertoires in COVID-19. Some clones are missing from TCRdb's copy, which holds only in-frame ones; the method was immunoSEQ multiplex PCR. Found here are around 370,000 clones, 80% to 90% of them singletons; the top ten hold roughly 6%. The specimen sequenced was peripheral blood. The source of these receptors is a woman aged 45-59 years with COVID-19, enrolled during active disease.

V and J are TRBV6-1 and TRBJ1-3; 10 bases align to TRBD1. The CDR3 length is 15 residues. The V and J ends lost 3 bases and 5 bases, in that order; junction bases with no gene match: 4. CDR1 and CDR2 from the germline V gene are MNHNS and SASEGT. CDR3 residues: CASSDRDRGRNTIYF. As DNA, the CDR3 is TGTGCCAGCAGTGACAGGGACAGGGGACGAAACACCATATATTTT.

V and J are TRBV11-3 and TRBJ2-3, with 9 bases fitting TRBD2. The CDR3 runs to 17 residues. Germline values: CDR1 SGHNT, CDR2 YENEEA. V was clipped by 1 base and J by 5 bases; unmatched bases: 10. For the CDR3, the DNA is TGTGCCAGCAGCTTAGGAGGTAGCGGGAGTGAAAGAGATACGCAGTATTTT. Translated: CASSLGGSGSERDTQYF.

This sequence joins TRBV10-3 and TRBJ2-1, with 8 bases identical to TRBD2. V shed 3 bases, J shed 7 bases, and the junction held 11 bases outside the gene matches. CDR3 size: 16 residues. Germline V lookup: CDR1 ENHRY, CDR2 SYGVKD. CDR3 protein: CAISDRDGRAINEQFF. CDR3 in DNA: TGTGCCATCAGTGATCGGGACGGGAGGGCCATTAATGAGCAGTTCTTC.

The CDR3 DNA follows: TGTGCCATCAGCACCGGTCCCTACAATGAGCAGTTCTTC. As protein: CAISTGPYNEQFF. The genes are TRBV10-3 and TRBJ2-1; no clear D. The length of the CDR3 is 13 residues. CDR1 is ENHRY and CDR2 is SYGVKD in the germline V gene. Trimming took 6 bases from V and 2 from J, leaving 8 bases between them.

This chain links TRBV30 with TRBJ1-6; no definite D call. V shed 2 bases and J shed 14 bases, with 19 bases lying between them. The CDR3 runs 14 residues. The germline CDR1 and CDR2 sequences are GTSNPN and SVGIG (reference sequence). CDR3 loop: CAWSLTEGSSALHF. CDR3 nucleotide sequence: TGTGCCTGGAGTTTGACTGAAGGAAGCTCGGCCCTCCACTTT.

This chain links TRBV5-5 with TRBJ2-7, with D perhaps TRBD2 (5 bases). The V and J ends lost 0 bases and 3 bases respectively, with 13 bases between them. Germline loops: CDR1 SGHKS, CDR2 YYEKEE (reference sequence). There are 15 residues in the CDR3. The CDR3 protein is CASSLGFGSNYEQYF. The CDR3 DNA follows: TGTGCCAGCAGCTTGGGGTTTGGGAGTAACTACGAGCAGTACTTC. Looking up the rest from reference TRBV5-5 and TRBJ2-7 gives the full variable domain: DAGVTQSPTHLIKTRGQQVTLRCSPISGHKSVSWYQQVLGQGPQFIFQYYEKEERGRGNFPDRFSARQFPNYSSELNVNALLLGDSALYLCASSLGFGSNYEQYFGPGTRLTVT.

V and J are TRBV6-5 and TRBJ2-7; 10 bases agree with TRBD2. Germline trimming cut 1 base from V and 1 base from J; bases unmatched to any gene: 4. The CDR3 is 16 residues long. CDR1 MNHEY and CDR2 SVGAGI come from the germline V gene. In DNA, the CDR3 is TGTGCCAGCAGTTACTGGCCTAGCGGGAGTTCCTACGAGCAGTACTTC. It yields the protein CASSYWPSGSSYEQYF.

CDR3 nucleotides: TGCAGTGCTAGCTACCGCGATACGCAGTATTTT. The encoded protein is CSASYRDTQYF. The V gene is TRBV20-1, the J gene TRBJ2-3; D not resolved. Trimming left V 3 bases short and J 6 bases short, with 7 bases between. CDR1 and CDR2 from the germline V gene are DFQATT and SNEGSKA (reference sequence). CDR3 length: 11 residues.

V usage is TRBV30 and J usage is TRBJ1-2, with a weak D call TRBD1 (5 bases). This CDR3 comprises 12 residues. Germline V gives CDR1 GTSNPN, CDR2 SVGIG (reference sequence). V lost 0 bases, J lost 6 bases, and 8 bases lay in between. CDR3 coding DNA: TGTGCCTGGAGTGTAGTAGGGGATGGCTACACCTTC. Translation: CAWSVVGDGYTF.

V usage is TRBV5-4 and J usage is TRBJ2-7; 13 bases line up with TRBD2. CDR1 is SGHNT and CDR2 is YYREEE in the germline V gene (reference sequence). Losses at the gene ends were 3 bases for V and 3 bases for J; bases not matched to a gene: 6. This CDR3 has 16 residues. The CDR3 bases are TGTGCCAGCAGCTCTGGTGGACTAGCGGGGGTCTACGAGCAGTACTTC. This codes for CASSSGGLAGVYEQYF.

This clone was seen only a few times. V is TRBV14 and J is TRBJ2-3; unclear D gene. The CDR3 has 16 residues. Trimming removed 1 base from V and 4 bases from J, with 15 bases in between. CDR1 is SGHDN, CDR2 FVKESK, per germline. Written as DNA, the CDR3 is TGTGCCAGCAGCCAAGTCGGTGGTATCTTCCCAGATACGCAGTATTTT. It specifies CASSQVGGIFPDTQYF.

V and J are TRBV5-4 and TRBJ2-1, with a weak D call TRBD2 (6 bases). Germline V gives CDR1 SGHNT, CDR2 YYREEE (reference sequence). V was pared by 2 bases and J by 2 bases, with 11 bases between. The CDR3 sequence is 15 residues long. The DNA for the CDR3 is TGTGCCAGCAGCTTCCGGGGGAGCACCTACAATGAGCAGTTCTTC. It yields the protein CASSFRGSTYNEQFF.

This rearrangement joins TRBV5-5 to TRBJ1-1, with no clear D. Germline V lookup: CDR1 SGHKS, CDR2 YYEKEE (reference sequence). CDR3 length: 14 amino acids. V lost 0 bases, J lost 1 base, and 7 bases lay in between. The CDR3 reads CASSLGRPNTEAFF. In DNA, the CDR3 is TGTGCCAGCAGCTTGGGGCGGCCGAACACTGAAGCTTTCTTT. The complete variable domain, with remaining parts taken from reference TRBV5-5 and TRBJ1-1, reads DAGVTQSPTHLIKTRGQQVTLRCSPISGHKSVSWYQQVLGQGPQFIFQYYEKEERGRGNFPDRFSARQFPNYSSELNVNALLLGDSALYLCASSLGRPNTEAFFGQGTRLTVV.

The chain couples TRBV7-9 to TRBJ1-4, with TRBD1 as a possible D gene (5 bases). CDR1 and CDR2 from the germline V gene are SEHNR and FQNEAQ (reference sequence). The CDR3 extends over 15 amino acids. Trimming left V 5 bases short and J 5 bases short, with 15 bases between. CDR3 coding DNA: TGTGCCAGCAGCCCCCGTGACAGCTCCAATGAAAAACTGTTTTTT. This gives the protein CASSPRDSSNEKLFF.

The chain is built from TRBV4-1 and TRBJ2-5; D might be TRBD2 (6 bases). Germline lookup yields CDR1 MGHRA and CDR2 YSYEKL. The CDR3 sequence is 13 residues long. The V end was cut by 4 bases, the J end by 2 bases, with 8 bases between. The CDR3 protein is CASSRLGQETQYF. The CDR3 DNA sequence: TGCGCCAGCAGCCGACTAGGTCAAGAGACCCAGTACTTC.

The gene calls are TRBV11-2 and TRBJ1-4; D possibly corresponds to TRBD1 (5 bases). Trimming left V 5 bases short and J 8 bases short, with 21 bases between. In germline, CDR1 is SGHAT, CDR2 FQNNGV. The CDR3 is 16 amino acids. CDR3 nucleotides: TGTGCCAGCAGCCGAAGTCCCGGGACTATAGCCGAAAAACTGTTTTTT. Protein sequence: CASSRSPGTIAEKLFF. The full variable domain, rest sourced from reference TRBV11-2 and TRBJ1-4, is EAGVAQSPRYKIIEKRQSVAFWCNPISGHATLYWYQQILGQGPKLLIQFQNNGVVDDSQLPKDRFSAERLKGVDSTLKIQPAKLEDSAVYLCASSRSPGTIAEKLFFGSGTQLSVL.

The chain carries TRBV7-3 and TRBJ2-1; D is ambiguous. This CDR3 has 14 residues. Trimming took off 1 base at V and 8 bases at J, with 12 bases between the two ends. CDR1 SGHTA and CDR2 FQGTGA come from the germline V gene. Here the CDR3 reads CASSLISSGDEQFF. The DNA of the CDR3 is TGTGCCAGCAGCTTAATATCGTCTGGAGATGAGCAGTTCTTC.

DNA for the CDR3: TGTGCCAGCAGCGCCGGGACAGGGTTGAATTCACCCCTCCACTTT. It yields the protein CASSAGTGLNSPLHF. This rearrangement joins TRBV2 to TRBJ1-6, with TRBD1 matching 9 bases. After removal of 6 bases from V and 7 bases from J, the junction contained 7 bases not matched to a gene. The CDR3 length is 15 residues. CDR1 is SNHLY, CDR2 FYNNEI, per germline. Filled out from reference TRBV2 and TRBJ1-6, the complete variable domain reads EPEVTQTPSHQVTQMGQEVILRCVPISNHLYFYWYRQILGQKVEFLVSFYNNEISEKSEIFDDQFSVERPDGSNFTLKIRSTKLEDSAMYFCASSAGTGLNSPLHFGNGTRLTVT.

The gene calls are TRBV7-2 and TRBJ2-1, with 7 positions matching TRBD2. The CDR3 is made up of 14 amino acids. The V and J ends lost 5 bases and 8 bases, in that order; junction bases with no gene match: 9. CDR1 and CDR2 from the germline V gene are SGHTA and FQGNSA. The CDR3: CASSLGLRTDEQFF. CDR3 sequence (DNA): TGTGCCAGCAGCCTGGGACTACGCACAGATGAGCAGTTCTTC.

This clone was seen more than once but under ten times. This chain links TRBV11-3 with TRBJ2-3; tentatively, D is TRBD2 (5 bases). The CDR3 length is 15 residues. In germline, CDR1 is SGHNT, CDR2 YENEEA. The germline V and J ends were trimmed by 5 bases and 2 bases, with 14 bases remaining between them. CDR3 residues: CASSLSGLATDTQYF. CDR3 nucleotide sequence: TGTGCCAGCAGCCTGTCTGGGCTAGCCACAGATACGCAGTATTTT.

V and J are TRBV5-6 and TRBJ2-5; 9 bases agree with TRBD1. V shed 6 bases, J shed 3 bases, and the junction held 6 bases outside the gene matches. CDR3 length equals 14 residues. Germline CDR1 SGHDT, CDR2 YYEEEE. The CDR3 region has the DNA TGTGCCAGCATATGGGACAGGGCTAAAGAGACCCAGTACTTC. It encodes CASIWDRAKETQYF.

The J gene is TRBJ2-7, the V gene TRBV5-1, with 7 bases aligning to TRBD1. Germline assignment: CDR1 SGHRS and CDR2 YFSETQ. CDR3 size: 16 residues. J was trimmed by 6 bases and V by 4 bases; bases with no gene match: 16. The CDR3 coding sequence is TGCGCCAGCAGCAGAAACAGGGGCGTCGGTACCGGCGAGCAGTACTTC. This translates into CASSRNRGVGTGEQYF.

This clone has just one count. The rearrangement uses TRBV7-2 and TRBJ1-2; no reliable D call. The CDR3 sequence is 13 residues long. V shed 5 bases and J shed 5 bases, with 12 bases lying between them. CDR1 is SGHTA and CDR2 is FQGNSA in the germline V gene. CDR3 loop: CASSPNGVYGYTF. The CDR3 nucleotides read TGTGCCAGCAGCCCCAATGGAGTATATGGCTACACCTTC.